Listed below are T cell receptor beta chains from one sample, sequenced in a study of T cell responses to AZD1222 COVID-19 vaccine. The data were produced by immunoSEQ multiplex PCR, yet TCRdb's version contains in-frame clones alone and is incomplete. The sample carries around 200,000 clones, 80% to 90% recorded once. The material was peripheral blood, obtained on day 0 of AZD1222 vaccination. Receptors were obtained from an adult in good health. Both conserved end residues are part of each CDR3. D genes are given only for firm matches. Some rows have no size entry. The others give once, few or many, or a class for an expanded clone.

clone size	D gene	V gene	J gene	CDR3 protein	CDR3 DNA
.	.	TRBV2	TRBJ1-5	CASRQDPTINQPQHF	TGTGCCAGCAGACAGGACCCAACAATTAATCAGCCCCAGCATTTT
.	TRBD1	TRBV4-1	TRBJ1-1	CASSPGTGGSEAFF	TGCGCCAGCAGCCCGGGGACAGGCGGATCTGAAGCTTTCTTT
.	TRBD1	TRBV27	TRBJ1-5	CASSSQQTGNQPQHF	TGTGCCAGCAGTTCGCAACAGACAGGGAATCAGCCCCAGCATTTT
.	.	TRBV2	TRBJ1-2	CASSAADWYGYTF	TGTGCCAGCAGTGCTGCCGATTGGTATGGCTACACCTTC
.	.	TRBV30	TRBJ2-7	CAWGPLRGVYEQYF	TGTGCCTGGGGCCCCTTGAGGGGGGTATACGAGCAGTACTTC
.	.	TRBV6-5	TRBJ1-1	CASSYSLNRVNTEAFF	TGTGCCAGCAGTTACTCTCTGAATCGGGTGAACACTGAAGCTTTCTTT
.	TRBD1	TRBV29-1	TRBJ1-2	CSVGGDREVYGYTF	TGCAGCGTTGGGGGGGACAGGGAGGTCTATGGCTACACCTTC
.	.	TRBV21-1	TRBJ1-1	CASSTDRQTMNTEAFF	TGTGCCAGCAGCACGGATAGACAGACTATGAACACTGAAGCTTTCTTT
.	.	TRBV2	TRBJ1-6	CASSESGGNSPLHF	TGTGCCAGCAGTGAATCGGGGGGTAATTCACCCCTCCACTTT
.	.	TRBV6-7	TRBJ1-5	CASSLSRPRAF	TGTGCCAGCAGTCTCTCCCGGCCCAGGGCTTTT
.	TRBD1	TRBV29-1	TRBJ1-2	CSVDRDREGYGYTF	TGCAGCGTTGATAGGGACAGGGAAGGCTATGGCTACACCTTC
.	TRBD2	TRBV6-1	TRBJ2-2	CASSEKLGLVYPGELFF	TGTGCCAGCAGTGAGAAATTGGGACTAGTTTATCCCGGGGAGCTGTTTTTT
.	.	TRBV6-5	TRBJ2-4	CASRQIAAPGDIQYF	TGTGCCAGCAGACAGATTGCGGCCCCAGGGGACATTCAGTACTTC
.	TRBD1	TRBV7-9	TRBJ1-2	CASRRGQRYGYTF	TGTGCCAGCAGGAGGGGACAGCGTTATGGCTACACCTTC
.	TRBD2	TRBV6-2/TRBV6-3	TRBJ2-3	CASSQGAGGDTQYF	TGTGCCAGCAGTCAGGGAGCGGGGGGGGATACGCAGTATTTT
.	.	TRBV6-2/TRBV6-3	TRBJ2-1	CASSYSTWRGEQFF	TGTGCCAGCAGTTACTCGACGTGGCGGGGTGAGCAGTTCTTC
.	TRBD1	TRBV27	TRBJ1-2	CASSLSTGADGYTF	TGTGCCAGCAGTTTATCGACAGGGGCGGATGGCTACACCTTC
.	.	TRBV5-1	TRBJ2-7	CASSLGTASSYEQYF	TGCGCCAGCAGCTTGGGGACAGCGAGCTCCTACGAGCAGTACTTC
once	TRBD2	TRBV7-2	TRBJ2-2	CASSLLAATGELFF	TGTGCCAGCAGCCTACTAGCGGCCACCGGGGAGCTGTTTTTT
once	.	TRBV9	TRBJ1-2	CASSSRDPYGYTF	TGTGCCAGCAGCAGTAGGGACCCCTATGGCTACACCTTC
.	TRBD2	TRBV5-1	TRBJ2-7	CASSRLDSGGAGYEQYF	TGCGCCAGCAGCCGGCTGGATAGCGGGGGGGCCGGATACGAGCAGTACTTC
.	.	TRBV4-3	TRBJ2-2	CASSQGPLIETLNTGELFF	TGCGCCAGCAGCCAGGGTCCGTTAATAGAAACTCTGAACACCGGGGAGCTGTTTTTT
.	.	TRBV5-5	TRBJ1-6	CASNPPRQLNSPLHF	TGTGCCAGCAACCCCCCCCGACAGCTTAATTCACCCCTCCACTTT
once	.	TRBV29-1	TRBJ2-5	CSVVNIYQETQYF	TGCAGCGTTGTGAATATTTACCAAGAGACCCAGTACTTC
.	.	TRBV6-5	TRBJ2-7	CASSYSTVSYEQYF	TGTGCCAGCAGTTACTCCACAGTATCCTACGAGCAGTACTTC
.	.	TRBV9	TRBJ2-1	CASSALPNEQFF	TGTGCCAGCAGCGCCCTGCCCAATGAGCAGTTCTTC
.	.	TRBV10-3	TRBJ1-1	CATTRVGNTEAFF	TGTGCCACCACCCGTGTGGGAAACACTGAAGCTTTCTTT
.	.	TRBV4-2	TRBJ2-7	CASSQTPQVYEQYF	TGTGCCAGCAGCCAAACCCCCCAGGTCTACGAGCAGTACTTC
medium-sized	.	TRBV6-1	TRBJ2-6	CASSEAGAGANVLTF	TGTGCCAGCAGTGAAGCAGGGGCTGGGGCCAACGTCCTGACTTTC
.	TRBD1	TRBV4-1	TRBJ2-7	CASSPVVRQGIYEQYF	TGCGCCAGCAGCCCGGTCGTAAGACAGGGGATCTACGAGCAGTACTTC
.	.	TRBV7-9	TRBJ1-2	CASSLVPENYGYTF	TGTGCCAGCAGCTTAGTGCCAGAAAACTATGGCTACACCTTC
few	.	TRBV4-1	TRBJ2-7	CASSQASAYEQYF	TGCGCCAGCAGCCAAGCCAGCGCCTACGAGCAGTACTTC
.	.	TRBV30	TRBJ1-1	CAWLVRGTEAFF	TGTGCCTGGTTGGTGCGAGGGACTGAAGCTTTCTTT
.	TRBD1	TRBV5-1	TRBJ1-5	CASSQGTAINQPQHF	TGCGCCAGCAGCCAAGGGACAGCTATCAATCAGCCCCAGCATTTT
.	.	TRBV9	TRBJ2-1	CASSVLSGSYNEQFF	TGTGCCAGCAGCGTCCTTAGCGGCTCCTACAATGAGCAGTTCTTC
.	TRBD1	TRBV4-1	TRBJ2-7	CASSLDDRGQYEQYF	TGCGCCAGCAGCCTCGACGACAGGGGGCAATACGAGCAGTACTTC
.	.	TRBV24-1	TRBJ2-7	CATSDLREQRQYF	TGTGCCACCAGTGATTTGCGGGAGCAGAGGCAGTACTTC
few	.	TRBV4-1	TRBJ2-7	CASSQVRSSYEQYF	TGCGCCAGCAGCCAAGTTCGGAGCTCCTACGAGCAGTACTTC
.	.	TRBV5-1	TRBJ1-3	CASSLDGGTGNTIYF	TGCGCCAGCAGCTTGGATGGAGGGACTGGAAACACCATATATTTT
.	TRBD1	TRBV19	TRBJ2-1	CASRPGQGSFDEQFF	TGTGCCAGTAGGCCGGGACAGGGGAGTTTTGATGAGCAGTTCTTC
.	TRBD2	TRBV23-1	TRBJ2-3	CASSPPPRGGPDTQYF	TGCGCCAGCAGCCCACCCCCACGGGGGGGCCCAGATACGCAGTATTTT
.	.	TRBV19	TRBJ2-4	CASSIFLFGSKNIQYF	TGTGCCAGTAGTATATTTCTCTTTGGGTCCAAAAACATTCAGTACTTC
.	TRBD1	TRBV5-6	TRBJ2-2	CASSINRGRTGELFF	TGTGCCAGCAGTATCAACAGGGGGCGTACCGGGGAGCTGTTTTTT
.	.	TRBV27	TRBJ1-6	CASSFARANSPLHF	TGTGCCAGCAGTTTTGCCAGGGCTAATTCACCCCTCCACTTT
.	.	TRBV7-6	TRBJ2-3	CASSFRQDTQYF	TGTGCCAGCAGCTTTCGGCAAGATACGCAGTATTTT
once	.	TRBV27	TRBJ1-2	CASSSRGRGRGGYTF	TGTGCCAGCAGTTCACGCGGCCGAGGGCGAGGTGGCTACACCTTC
few	.	TRBV19	TRBJ2-7	CASSIASDNTYEQYF	TGTGCCAGTAGTATCGCCAGTGATAACACCTACGAGCAGTACTTC
.	TRBD2	TRBV28	TRBJ2-3	CASSLAGSTDTQYF	TGTGCCAGCAGTCTAGCGGGAAGCACAGATACGCAGTATTTT
.	TRBD1	TRBV19	TRBJ1-3	CASSLSTGQGGGNTIYF	TGTGCCAGTAGTCTCTCTACGGGACAGGGAGGAGGAAACACCATATATTTT
.	.	TRBV11-2	TRBJ1-1	CASRPRREGTEAFF	TGTGCCAGCAGGCCCAGGAGGGAGGGGACTGAAGCTTTCTTT
.	TRBD1	TRBV9	TRBJ2-1	CASSVAPAGSGGYNEQFF	TGTGCCAGCAGCGTAGCTCCAGCCGGCTCAGGGGGTTACAATGAGCAGTTCTTC
.	.	TRBV28	TRBJ1-5	CASSSPAGHSSNQPQHF	TGTGCCAGCAGTTCTCCAGCGGGACACTCGAGCAATCAGCCCCAGCATTTT
.	TRBD1	TRBV18	TRBJ1-1	CASSPGQGLNTEAFF	TGTGCCAGCTCGCCGGGACAGGGGTTGAACACTGAAGCTTTCTTT